Sequencing of this T cell receptor (beta chain) was carried out in a study of cytomegalovirus exposure and HLA in healthy donors. Study context: Earlier results showed approximately 110 million unique TCR beta sequences derived from roughly 190 million T cells. Findings and limits, study-wide: TCR beta sequences reportedly predicted the HLA-A and HLA-B alleles of most subjects accurately.

Germline assignment: CDR1 LNHDA and CDR2 SQIVND (reference sequence). Between the trimmed V and J ends, which lost 5 bases and 4 bases, there was a span of 8 bases. The CDR3 length is 13 residues. Primers: 60 Vbeta forward and 13 Jbeta reverse. Data came from immunoSEQ multiplex PCR; TCRdb stores just in-frame clones and leaves some out. The sample contains roughly 34,000 clones, 80% of which appear only once. Points on this clone: What it binds is unknown.

The rearrangement joins TRBV19 to TRBJ2-2; weak D call: TRBD1 (5 bases). The TCR comes from a male donor in good health and CMV-seronegative. The material sequenced was PBMCs. Here the CDR3 DNA reads TGTGCCAGTAGTTTCAGGGCCACCGGGGAGCTGTTTTTT. Protein sequence: CASSFRATGELFF.